The T cell receptor beta chain described here comes from a study of T cells after yellow fever vaccination (dated by TCRdb to the late 2010s). The study in broad terms: Libraries from fractions with low cell numbers were prepared with the SMART-Seq v4 Ultra Low Input RNA kit. To follow T-cell clones before and after both primary and booster YFV17D yellow fever vaccination, bulk TCR alpha and beta repertoires underwent longitudinal sequencing. Blood was drawn at multiple timepoints before and after primary and secondary immunization, with bulk PBMC replicates and cell subsets isolated. Two healthy male donors made up the cohort, one aged 18 to 29 years and the other aged 30 to 39 years. What the study reported, not specific to this receptor: Because only a couple of donors were included in the study, the extent to which the findings can be generalized is limited. Computational filtering was needed because FACS-sorted repertoires could contain abundant contaminating clonotypes from the bulk population. A small fraction of clonotypes showed up in both the CD4 and CD8 compartments, probably as a result of convergent recombination. Compared with the primary T-cell response, the secondary T-cell response was faster but weaker, reaching its peak on day 5 rather than on day 15. After the booster, most of the clones that had expanded following primary vaccination were detected again (about 95% of CD4 and roughly 88% of CD8), which suggests that memory was broadly maintained.

On this clonotype itself: The antigen this receptor binds is unknown. Per-nucleotide qualities are absent, and no much larger clonotype sits a single base away.

According to the study, the label for this sample's treatment or condition signals: live attenuated yellow fever vaccine strain. A standard Ficoll-Paque protocol was used to isolate PBMCs from peripheral blood. Dynabeads CD4 and CD8 positive selection kits were used to isolate CD4 and CD8 T-cell fractions. TriZol was used to extract RNA from bulk PBMCs, CD4 and CD8 fractions, and dextramer-positive and dextramer-negative fractions. The instrument given in TCRdb is Illumina NovaSeq 6000. TCR cDNA was synthesized by 5'RACE template switching, which introduced a universal primer site and unique molecular identifiers. Priming of cDNA synthesis was performed from both the TCR alpha and TCR beta constant segments. Two PCR steps were used to amplify libraries, with sample barcodes and sequencing adapters being added in the second step. Sequencing of libraries was done on Illumina HiSeq 2500 (2x100 bp) or NovaSeq (2x150 bp). The original methods were these. MIGEC was used to demultiplex reads and collapse the reads into UMI consensus sequences, and MiXCR was used for V(D)J alignment. Using edgeR on replicate PBMC samples, clonotypes were called vaccine-responding if FDR was below 0.01 and the log2 fold change was above 5 up to day 15. Each bulk clonotype was labeled CD4 or CD8 based on which sequenced repertoire, CD4 or CD8, contained the clonotype at higher abundance. Starting from the raw public reads, TCRdb applied fastp trimming at Q25, assembled clones with MiXCR and retained in-frame beta chains. Merged by CDR3 protein, the rows form single entries marked with the most common genes and DNA. TCRdb's processing, not the authors' own work, is the source of the V and J calls. The sample table contains 150,000 to 200,000 distinct CDR3 sequences; only one count was recorded for approximately 11% of them. 35% to 45% of the sample is taken by the ten largest.

The CDR3 starts with the cysteine, ends with the phenylalanine, and has 14 residues. Left in the record is the CDR3 DNA by itself, 42 bases read in frame from the first base. V is shortened by 10 bases, J by 2 bases, and the region joining them spans 16 bases. The germline V gene sets CDR1 to SGHRS and CDR2 to YFSETQ. This receptor was taken from a man younger than 35 who received the YFV17D yellow fever vaccine. The V and J genes are TRBV5-1 and TRBJ2-1; TRBD1 is possibly the D segment (6 matching bases). The sample here was CD8+ T cells sorted from PBMCs, taken 15 days after the yellow fever booster vaccination. For the CDR3, the sequence is CAGTPRGTYNEQFF. The DNA sequence is as follows: TGCGCCGGCACCCCAAGGGGGACCTACAATGAGCAGTTCTTC.